This T cell receptor beta chain was identified in a study of identical twins. Each CDR3 protein gets one entry after TCRdb re-called the 5' RACE reads with MiXCR. The repertoire has hundreds of thousands of distinct CDR3 sequences, 20% to 25% of them found once; the top ten carry 0.45% to 0.5%. Trimming took off 0 bases at V and 2 bases at J, with 14 bases between the two ends. This CDR3 has 17 residues. From germline, CDR1 is LGHDT and CDR2 YNNKEL (reference sequence). This clonotype was seen only a few times. These data also formed part of another study, on yellow fever vaccine responses in identical twins.

V and J are TRBV3-1 and TRBJ2-1, with D possibly matching TRBD2 (6 bases). Sequencing used CD4+ T cells sorted from blood. The source of this sequence is a woman younger than 30 in good health. The CDR3 DNA follows: TGTGCCAGCAGCCAAGAATTTACCCGGGGGACCTACAATGAGCAGTTCTTC. Translating it yields CASSQEFTRGTYNEQFF.